Listed below are T cell receptor beta chains from one sample, sequenced in a study of breast tumors, draining lymph nodes, adjacent tissues. Each CDR3 protein gets one entry after TCRdb re-called the multiplex PCR reads with MiXCR. The sample lists roughly 80,000 distinct CDR3 sequences, roughly a fifth seen once, with 2% to 2.5% in the top ten. The sequencing sample was made of axillary lymph node tissue. The receptors originated from a female donor with breast cancer. Some clones in this sample may be carry-over from other donors' samples. CDR3s include the opening cysteine and the closing phenylalanine or tryptophan. D genes are given only for firm matches. The size entry is marked missing in some rows and otherwise reads once, few, many or a size class.

TRBD2	NA	TRBJ2-3	TRBV6-1	TGTGCCAGCAGATGGGGGGGGACTAGCACAGATACGCAGTATTTT	CASRWGGTSTDTQYF
NA	many	TRBJ1-2	TRBV7-9	TGTGCCAGCAGCACTTCGACACCGGGAACGGGTTATGGCTACACCTTC	CASSTSTPGTGYGYTF
NA	many	TRBJ2-1	TRBV5-8	TGTGCCAGCAGCGAACCGATTGGGCAGTTCTTC	CASSEPIGQFF
TRBD2	many	TRBJ2-5	TRBV9	TGTGCCAGCACCACTACTGGGACTAGCCAAGAGACCCAGTACTTC	CASTTTGTSQETQYF
TRBD1	many	TRBJ1-5	TRBV6-6	TGTGCCAGCAAGACAGGGAGTGATCGCAATCAGCCCCAGCATTTT	CASKTGSDRNQPQHF
TRBD2	many	TRBJ2-1	TRBV7-2	TGTGCCAGCAGCTTAGCGCCGGGACTAGTCTACAATGAGCAGTTCTTC	CASSLAPGLVYNEQFF
NA	many	TRBJ2-1	TRBV20-1	TGCAGTGCTAGCCGGAGGGGGGCCAATGAGCAGTTCTTC	CSASRRGANEQFF
TRBD2	many	TRBJ2-1	TRBV19	TGTGCCAGTAGTATAAGCGGGAGGGCCTTCGGGAATGAGCAGTTCTTC	CASSISGRAFGNEQFF
NA	NA	TRBJ2-7	TRBV28	TGTGCCAGCAGTCTCAGCCGACCCGGACGTACTCCAAGATCATACGAGCAGTACTTC	CASSLSRPGRTPRSYEQYF
NA	NA	TRBJ2-5	TRBV3-1	TGTGCCAGCAGCCAAGACCGAACTGCCGGGGAGACCCAGTACTTC	CASSQDRTAGETQYF
NA	many	TRBJ1-3	TRBV4-2	TGTGCCAGCAGCCAAGGTTTAGGAGGGGCTGGAAACACCATATATTTT	CASSQGLGGAGNTIYF
NA	many	TRBJ2-1	TRBV11-1	TGTGCCAGCAGCTCAGTGGGGGGGCTTTACAATGAGCAGTTCTTC	CASSSVGGLYNEQFF
NA	NA	TRBJ1-2	TRBV28	TGTGCCAGCAGTTGGGAGGCGGGTGGCTACACCTTC	CASSWEAGGYTF
TRBD1	many	TRBJ2-7	TRBV7-2	TGTGCCAGCAGCTATGCAGGGGGCGGCTACGAGCAGTACTTC	CASSYAGGGYEQYF
TRBD1	many	TRBJ1-3	TRBV12-3/TRBV12-4	TGTGCCAGCAGTTATCCAGGGGGCTCCGGAAACACCATATATTTT	CASSYPGGSGNTIYF
NA	many	TRBJ2-7	TRBV20-1	TGCAGTGCGTTAGATGACTACGAGCAGTACTTC	CSALDDYEQYF
NA	many	TRBJ2-7	TRBV6-2/TRBV6-3	TGTGCCAGCAGTTACGGGGGTTGGAGGGACTACGAGCAGTACTTC	CASSYGGWRDYEQYF
NA	once	TRBJ1-3	TRBV2	TGTGCCAGTACCAGACGGGCCGGAAACGCCATATATTTT	CASTRRAGNAIYF
TRBD1	NA	TRBJ1-3	TRBV28	TGTGCCAGCAGGAGGGGGCAATCGGGAAACACCATATATTTT	CASRRGQSGNTIYF
NA	many	TRBJ2-7	TRBV3-1	TGTGCCAGCAGCCTATGGAACGAGCAGTACTTC	CASSLWNEQYF
NA	NA	TRBJ2-1	TRBV30	TGTGCCCGGAGCTGGGACTCCTACAATGAGCAGTTCTTC	CARSWDSYNEQFF
NA	many	TRBJ2-7	TRBV10-3	TGTGCCATCAGTTTCGGTCTTAGCTCCTACGAGCAGTACTTC	CAISFGLSSYEQYF
TRBD1	NA	TRBJ2-7	TRBV27	TGTGCCAGCAGTAGATCAGGACAGGGCCCGTCCTACGAGCAGTACTTC	CASSRSGQGPSYEQYF
NA	many	TRBJ2-5	TRBV11-2	TGTGCCAGCAGTCACAGGCGGGGAATGGGCGGAGAGACCCAGTACTTC	CASSHRRGMGGETQYF
NA	many	TRBJ2-5	TRBV6-2/TRBV6-3	TGTGCCAGCAGTTACTCGACTGTGTACCAAGAGACCCAGTACTTC	CASSYSTVYQETQYF
NA	many	TRBJ1-2	TRBV2	TGTGCCAGCAGGGGTGCCCGGGGGGTTTATGGCTACACCTTC	CASRGARGVYGYTF
TRBD2	few	TRBJ2-2	TRBV25-1	TGTGCCAGCAGTTCCCCGGGGGGAGGGAAGAACACCGGGAGGCTGTTTTTT	CASSSPGGGKNTGRLFF
NA	few	TRBJ2-1	TRBV3-1	TGTGCCAGCAGCCATTTTGCGGGGTCCTACAATGAGCAGTTCTTC	CASSHFAGSYNEQFF
NA	many	TRBJ2-7	TRBV11-1	TGTGCCAGCAGCCTGGGACCTCTCTACGAGCAGTACTTC	CASSLGPLYEQYF
NA	NA	TRBJ2-4	TRBV20-1	TGCAGTGCTAGAGATGGTAAAAACATTCAGTACTTC	CSARDGKNIQYF
NA	many	TRBJ1-2	TRBV7-2	TGTGCCAGCAGCTTAGCCCTTTCTACAGGACTTTACGGCTACACCTTC	CASSLALSTGLYGYTF
NA	many	TRBJ2-7	TRBV7-9	TGTGCCAGCACAGGAGGACCGAACTACGAGCAGTACTTC	CASTGGPNYEQYF
NA	many	TRBJ2-1	TRBV20-1	TGCAGTGCTAGCCCCATGAGCGGCTGGGACAATGAGCAGTTCTTC	CSASPMSGWDNEQFF
NA	many	TRBJ2-5	TRBV7-2	TGTGCCAGCAGCTTAGCACGGGCCGCGAGAGAGACCCAGTACTTC	CASSLARAARETQYF
NA	many	TRBJ2-7	TRBV27	TGTGCCAGCTCTCGGGGCCAGGTCCCCGAGCAGTACTTC	CASSRGQVPEQYF
TRBD2	many	TRBJ2-2	TRBV20-1	TGCAGTGCTAGAGGGAGCGGGAGAGGGGACACCGGGGAGCTGTTTTTT	CSARGSGRGDTGELFF
NA	NA	TRBJ2-3	TRBV4-1	TGCGCCAGCAGCCCAAAAGGGGTTATTGGAGATACGCAGTATTTT	CASSPKGVIGDTQYF
NA	NA	TRBJ2-6	TRBV5-6	TGTGCCAGCAGCCCCCTAGCAGGGGGGGGTGGGAGGGCCAACGTCCTGACTTTC	CASSPLAGGGGRANVLTF
NA	many	TRBJ2-7	TRBV5-1	TGCGCCAGCAGCGAGATTTGGGGGTACGAGCAGTACTTC	CASSEIWGYEQYF
NA	many	TRBJ1-3	TRBV29-1	TGCAGCGTACAGGGAGCCGGAAACACCATATATTTT	CSVQGAGNTIYF
TRBD2	NA	TRBJ2-2	TRBV3-1	TGTGCCAGCAGCCATCCGGCGGGAGCTGGTGGGGAGCTGTTTTTT	CASSHPAGAGGELFF
TRBD2	many	TRBJ2-1	TRBV7-6	TGTGCCAGCAGCTTATTCCCGTTGGCTAGCGGGTCCCCCCTCTCGGACGAGTTCTTC	CASSLFPLASGSPLSDEFF
TRBD2	many	TRBJ2-7	TRBV5-4	TGTGCCAGCAGCTCACTAGCGACTAGCGGGACCTACGAGCAGTACTTC	CASSSLATSGTYEQYF
NA	many	TRBJ2-7	TRBV9	TGTGCCAGCAGCGTAACGGGGCCCGGGAGCGAGCAGTACTTC	CASSVTGPGSEQYF
TRBD2	many	TRBJ2-5	TRBV5-1	TGCGCCAGCAGTACCGGACTAGCGGGAGGAGAGACCCAGTACTTC	CASSTGLAGGETQYF
NA	few	TRBJ1-4	TRBV27	TGTGCCAGCAGTTTAGCGGAGGGAGGCCGGGATGAAAAACTGTTTTTT	CASSLAEGGRDEKLFF
TRBD1	many	TRBJ2-2	TRBV7-9	TGTGCCAGCAGCTTATACTTTGTCCAGGGACAGGGTCATACCGGGGAGCTGTTTTTT	CASSLYFVQGQGHTGELFF
TRBD2	many	TRBJ2-1	TRBV19	TGTGCCAGTATGAGACTAGCGGGAGGCCGAGATGAGCAGTTCTTC	CASMRLAGGRDEQFF
TRBD1	many	TRBJ1-2	TRBV5-1	TGCGCCAGCAGAGAATCAGGGGGCTATGGCTACACCTTC	CASRESGGYGYTF
NA	many	TRBJ1-4	TRBV4-2	TGTGCCAGCAGCCAAGATCGAGCAACTAATGAAAAACTGTTTTTT	CASSQDRATNEKLFF
TRBD1	few	TRBJ1-5	TRBV30	TGTGCCTGGAATGTCGCAGGGGGAGAGCCCCAGCATTTT	CAWNVAGGEPQHF
NA	many	TRBJ2-5	TRBV6-1	TGTGCCAGCAGGGGGCAAGAGACCCAGTACTTC	CASRGQETQYF
NA	many	TRBJ2-2	TRBV20-1	TGCAGTGCTAGAATCATTATGGGGGGGCTAGCTTCAACCGGGGAGCTGTTTTTT	CSARIIMGGLASTGELFF
TRBD1	NA	TRBJ1-2	TRBV28	TGTGCCAGCAGCCGGACCGGGACAGGGGGAGGGGACTATGGCTACACCTTC	CASSRTGTGGGDYGYTF
NA	NA	TRBJ2-2	TRBV6-2/TRBV6-3	TGTGCCAGCAGTTATGGTCGGGACGGGGAGCTGTTTTTT	CASSYGRDGELFF